This T cell receptor beta chain was documented in a study of blood T cell repertoires in COVID-19. The repertoire was sequenced with immunoSEQ multiplex PCR; TCRdb's copy has only in-frame clones and lacks some. This table holds a few hundred thousand clones, around 92% found once. CDR1 is LNHDA, CDR2 SQIVND, per germline (reference sequence). V was clipped by 9 bases and J by 4 bases; unmatched bases: 13. CDR3 size: 15 residues. The chain links TRBV19 to TRBJ1-1, with 8 nucleotides matching TRBD1. Sequenced input: peripheral blood. This TCR derives from a woman aged 25-40 years with COVID-19, enrolled during active disease. The CDR3 DNA follows: TGTGCCAGCTACCCATCCCGAACAGGGGGCACTGAAGCTTTCTTT. This encodes CASYPSRTGGTEAFF. Drawing the rest from reference TRBV19 and TRBJ1-1, the complete variable domain is DGGITQSPKYLFRKEGQNVTLSCEQNLNHDAMYWYRQDPGQGLRLIYYSQIVNDFQKGDIAEGYSVSREKKESFPLTVTSAQKNPTAFYLCASYPSRTGGTEAFFGQGTRLTVV.